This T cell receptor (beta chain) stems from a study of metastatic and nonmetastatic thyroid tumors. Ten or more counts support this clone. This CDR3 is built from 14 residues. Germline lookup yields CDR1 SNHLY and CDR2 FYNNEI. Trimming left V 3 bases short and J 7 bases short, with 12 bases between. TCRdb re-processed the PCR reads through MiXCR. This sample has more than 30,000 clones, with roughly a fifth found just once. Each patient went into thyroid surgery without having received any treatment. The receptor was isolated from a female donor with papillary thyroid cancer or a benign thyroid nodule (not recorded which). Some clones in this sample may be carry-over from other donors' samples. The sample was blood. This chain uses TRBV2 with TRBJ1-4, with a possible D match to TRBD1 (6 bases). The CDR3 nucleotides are TGTGCCAGCAGTGAGGAGGGGGTGGGTGAAAAACTGTTTTTT. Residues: CASSEEGVGEKLFF.